The source of this T cell receptor (beta chain) is a study of PD-L1 blockade in urothelial cancer. About the study: Patients previously received 0 to 3 chemotherapy regimens.

Using immunoSEQ multiplex PCR, the repertoire was profiled, and TCRdb retains in-frame clones only, with some absent. Among 40,000 to 55,000 clones listed, approximately 91% were seen once. Time point defined: pretreatment peripheral blood. The sequence came from a donor aged 40 or older with urothelial cancer. The starting material was PBMCs, obtained around atezolizumab (anti-PD-L1) treatment.

CDR3 DNA sequence: TGCGCCAGCAGCCGGGACAGCCAAGAGACCCAGTACTTC. Translating gives CASSRDSQETQYF. The chain employs TRBV5-1 and TRBJ2-5; the match to TRBD1 covers 7 bases. The V and J ends lost 4 bases and 1 base, in that order; junction bases with no gene match: 1. Germline CDR1 is SGHRS and CDR2 is YFSETQ. The CDR3 totals 13 residues. Combining the CDR3 with reference TRBV5-1 and TRBJ2-5 gives the whole variable domain KAGVTQTPRYLIKTRGQQVTLSCSPISGHRSVSWYQQTPGQGLQFLFEYFSETQRNKGNFPGRFSGRQFSNSRSEMNVSTLELGDSALYLCASSRDSQETQYFGPGTRLLVL.